The TCR beta chain described here comes from a study of T cell responses to AZD1222 COVID-19 vaccine. In the study overall: Some second doses came at about 4 weeks and others at about 12 weeks; these were pooled. Regarding the study as a whole: In all cases, repertoires were sampled only after the peak T cell response. Among those given AZD1222, only five or six were seropositive at baseline. Clonal diversity was possibly underestimated; the donors were predominantly white British and more often female.

On this clone itself: Its antigen remains unknown.

V lost 3 bases and J lost 0, with 8 bases in between. Germline-derived CDR1 and CDR2 are SGHTA and FQGNSA. The CDR3 runs to 14 residues. Profiling relied on immunoSEQ multiplex PCR, and the TCRdb table lists in-frame clones only, not all of them. The sample contains roughly 160,000 clones, more than 85% of which appear only once. The rearrangement joins TRBV7-2 to TRBJ1-2; D perhaps matches TRBD1 (5 bases). This receptor was taken from an adult in good health. This material consisted of peripheral blood, taken on day 0 of AZD1222 vaccination. As DNA, the CDR3 is TGTGCCAGCAGCTTGGGGCTAGCTAACTATGGCTACACCTTC. It codes for CASSLGLANYGYTF.